This TCR beta chain appears in the sequencing data of a study of T cells in Graves' hyperthyroidism and ophthalmopathy. This clonotype was counted at least ten times. Its antigen is unidentified. V was pared by 7 bases and J by 7 bases, with 9 bases between. The CDR3 is 11 amino acids. CDR1 is MDHEN, CDR2 SYDVKM, per germline. Diagnosis rested on symptoms, serum thyroxine and TRAb, thyroid ultrasound, and orbital computed tomography. Using RNA transcripts as the source, TCR beta CDR3 regions were amplified. Carried out on the TCR CDR3, a first-round RT-PCR used the HTBI primer set. TCRdb fed the multiplex PCR reads into MiXCR, producing one record per CDR3 protein. The table shows around 690,000 distinct CDR3 sequences, with roughly 17% occurring only once. Study-level results: Ophthalmopathy, which appeared later, was predicted by the model a median around 6 months before onset.

The receptor's source is a man aged 50-59 years with Graves' hyperthyroidism. The chain recombines TRBV28 with TRBJ2-3; perhaps TRBD2 as D (7 bases). Sequenced material: blood. The CDR3 loop reads CASKGGNTQYF. Written as DNA, the CDR3 is TGTGCCAGCAAGGGGGGGAATACGCAGTATTTT.